The 9 T cell receptor beta chains listed next were all sequenced from one sample in a study of OX40 agonist ivuxolimab in advanced cancers. The data were produced by immunoSEQ multiplex PCR, yet TCRdb's version contains in-frame clones alone and is incomplete. The sample shows 80,000 or so clones, approximately 89% of them seen only once. This material consisted of CD4+ or CD8+ T cells sorted from blood, taken in a trial of the OX40 agonist ivuxolimab. All receptors come from an adult with an advanced solid tumor such as melanoma, head and neck, liver or kidney cancer.

V gene TRBV19 combines with J gene TRBJ1-1; no definite D call. The V gene lost 7 bases and the J gene lost 4 bases, with 7 bases spanning the gap. CDR3 length equals 11 residues. The germline V gene has CDR1 LNHDA and CDR2 SQIVND (reference sequence). This CDR3 is CASTIRTEAFF. The CDR3 region has the DNA TGTGCCAGTACGATCCGCACTGAAGCTTTCTTT.

This chain links TRBV5-1 with TRBJ2-2; TRBD2 matches at 8 bases. Germline V gene sequence: CDR1 SGHRS, CDR2 YFSETQ. V lost 2 bases, J lost 6 bases, and 9 bases stayed unmatched. This CDR3 is built from 16 residues. As DNA, the CDR3 is TGCGCCAGCAGCTTAGGACGGGAGGGAACACCCGGGGAGCTGTTTTTT. This codes for CASSLGREGTPGELFF.

The chain recombines TRBV6-1 with TRBJ1-3; D unresolved. V was trimmed by 6 bases and J by 4 bases, leaving 7 bases between them. This CDR3 is 12 amino acids long. Looked up from germline, CDR1 is MNHNS and CDR2 is SASEGT. The CDR3 spells CASRSAGNTIYF. The CDR3 nucleotides are TGTGCCAGCAGGTCCGCGGGAAACACCATATATTTT.

This rearrangement joins TRBV7-9 to TRBJ1-1, with 8 bases matching TRBD1. J was trimmed by 2 bases and V by 7 bases; bases with no gene match: 6. In germline, CDR1 is SEHNR, CDR2 FQNEAQ (reference sequence). The CDR3 sequence is 14 residues long. CDR3 in amino acids: CASIPGGSNTEAFF. As DNA, the CDR3 is TGTGCCAGCATCCCAGGGGGCTCCAACACTGAAGCTTTCTTT.

The CDR3 sequence: CASSSRDRLNTQYF. The CDR3 nucleotides are TGTGCCAGCAGCTCCCGGGACCGGTTGAATACGCAGTATTTT. The chain joins TRBV7-8 to TRBJ2-3; D is possibly TRBD1 or TRBD2 (5 bases each). The germline CDR1 and CDR2 sequences are SGHVS and FQNEAQ. The CDR3 consists of 14 residues. The V end lost 4 bases, the J end lost 7 bases, and 15 bases lay between the germline ends. The whole variable domain, filled in from reference TRBV7-8 and TRBJ2-3, reads GAGVSQSPRYKVAKRGQDVALRCDPISGHVSLFWYQQALGQGPEFLTYFQNEAQLDKSGLPSDRFFAERPEGSVSTLKIQRTQQEDSAVYLCASSSRDRLNTQYFGPGTRLTVL.

The rearrangement links TRBV4-1 to TRBJ2-3; TRBD2 is a possible D gene (6 bases). Germline CDR1 reads MGHRA; CDR2 reads YSYEKL. The CDR3 is 16 residues long. The V and J ends lost 0 bases and 1 base respectively, with 11 bases between them. The CDR3 DNA reads TGCGCCAGCAGCCAAGAAAGGTCTAGCGGCACAGATACGCAGTATTTT. It is translated as CASSQERSSGTDTQYF.

The chain joins TRBV9 to TRBJ1-3, with D possibly TRBD1 on 5 matching bases. The CDR3 loop spans 16 amino acids. The germline V gene has CDR1 SGDLS and CDR2 YYNGEE. Trimming took off 0 bases at V and 0 bases at J, with 10 bases between the two ends. CDR3 bases: TGTGCCAGCAGCGTAGACGGTACAGGCTCTGGAAACACCATATATTTT. Translating it yields CASSVDGTGSGNTIYF. Combining the CDR3 with reference TRBV9 and TRBJ1-3 gives the whole variable domain DSGVTQTPKHLITATGQRVTLRCSPRSGDLSVYWYQQSLDQGLQFLIQYYNGEERAKGNILERFSAQQFPDLHSELNLSSLELGDSALYFCASSVDGTGSGNTIYFGEGSWLTVV.

About this clone: This CDR3 fails to terminate in the conserved phenylalanine or tryptophan, so it likely reflects a read error. The CDR3 loop reads CASSLGPGPTGGYTL. In DNA form, the CDR3 reads TGCGCCAGCAGCTTGGGGCCGGGACCCACGGGGGGCTACACCCTC. The chain joins TRBV5-1 to TRBJ1-2; perhaps TRBD1 as D (5 bases). Germline V gene sequence: CDR1 SGHRS, CDR2 YFSETQ. The V end lost 0 bases, the J end lost 8 bases, and 17 bases lay between the germline ends. The CDR3 length is 15 residues.

The chain couples TRBV6-1 to TRBJ1-5, with D maybe TRBD1 (6 bases). Trimming stripped 6 bases from V and 2 bases from J, with 14 bases between. CDR1 and CDR2 from the germline V gene are MNHNS and SASEGT. This CDR3 comprises 15 residues. CDR3 region: CASRDGGGRNQPQHF. As DNA, the CDR3 is TGTGCCAGCAGGGATGGGGGGGGGCGCAATCAGCCCCAGCATTTT.